The 7 T cell receptor beta chains below come from one sample, sequenced in a study of Ad26.COV2.S vaccination and SARS-CoV-2 variants. Treatment of the sample: around 19 received Ad26.COV2.S at low or high dose, single or two shots; roughly 5 received placebo; per-sample allocation not given. Specimens were obtained on day 63 following the first vaccine or placebo injection. Clones were read by immunoSEQ multiplex PCR, and TCRdb kept only the in-frame ones, dropping some. This table has more than 350,000 clones, more than 80% appearing once. The sample consisted of peripheral blood, taken in a trial of Ad26.COV2.S vaccine versus placebo. These receptors all stem from a person aged 18-60 years who received the Ad26.COV2.S COVID-19 vaccine or a placebo.

The rearrangement links TRBV2 to TRBJ1-2, with 7 bases that match TRBD1. The CDR3 loop spans 14 amino acids. Trimming at V came to 5 bases and at J to 5 bases, leaving 8 bases not matched to a gene. Germline loops: CDR1 SNHLY, CDR2 FYNNEI. The CDR3, as DNA: TGTGCCAGCAGTCCCTCCAGGGGGGGGTATGGCTACACCTTC. It specifies CASSPSRGGYGYTF. Filled out from reference TRBV2 and TRBJ1-2, the complete variable domain reads EPEVTQTPSHQVTQMGQEVILRCVPISNHLYFYWYRQILGQKVEFLVSFYNNEISEKSEIFDDQFSVERPDGSNFTLKIRSTKLEDSAMYFCASSPSRGGYGYTFGSGTRLTVV.

The chain recombines TRBV18 with TRBJ1-4, with D uncertain. The CDR3 is 13 amino acids. Per the germline V gene, CDR1 is KGHSH and CDR2 is LQKENI. V gave up 0 bases and J gave up 5 bases, with 4 bases separating them. This CDR3 reads CASSPPSNEKLFF. DNA for the CDR3: TGTGCCAGCTCACCACCCTCAAATGAAAAACTGTTTTTT.

This sequence joins TRBV15 and TRBJ2-7; D is unclear. From germline, CDR1 is LNHNV and CDR2 YYDKDF (reference sequence). Trimming cost V 1 base and J 6 bases, with 7 bases left between them. The CDR3 sequence is 12 residues long. Here the CDR3 reads CATSRGPSEQYF. The CDR3 bases are TGTGCCACCAGCAGAGGGCCAAGCGAGCAGTACTTC.

The DNA of the CDR3 is TGTGCCAGCAGCTCCCGTCCGGGGGTGACGCAGTATTTT. It specifies CASSSRPGVTQYF. V is TRBV11-3 and J is TRBJ2-3, with D maybe TRBD2 (6 bases). The CDR3 extends over 13 amino acids. CDR1 and CDR2 from the germline V gene are SGHNT and YENEEA. Trimming removed 4 bases from V and 9 bases from J, with 14 bases in between.

V is TRBV18 and J is TRBJ2-3; possible D gene TRBD2, 5 bases. The CDR3 consists of 15 residues. Trimming removed 5 bases at V and 4 bases at J, with 16 bases between. Germline values: CDR1 KGHSH, CDR2 LQKENI. The CDR3 bases are TGTGCCAGCTCATCAGAAAGGACCGGGGCAGATACGCAGTATTTT. Its protein product is CASSSERTGADTQYF.

The chain recombines TRBV7-9 with TRBJ1-5; TRBD1 might be the D (5 bases). Germline lookup yields CDR1 SEHNR and CDR2 FQNEAQ (reference sequence). The CDR3 contains 15 residues. V dropped 5 bases and J dropped 1 base, with 12 bases sitting between them. The CDR3 region has the DNA TGTGCCAGCAGCACCGGGGGAGGCAGCAATCAGCCCCAGCATTTT. Amino acid sequence: CASSTGGGSNQPQHF.

The CDR3 here is CASSPSGSYGNEQFF. CDR3 DNA: TGTGCCAGCAGCCCTAGCGGGAGCTACGGGAATGAGCAGTTCTTC. The rearrangement uses TRBV11-2 and TRBJ2-1, with TRBD2 identical over 10 bases. This CDR3 has 15 amino acids. The germline CDR1 and CDR2 sequences are SGHAT and FQNNGV. Losses at the gene ends were 5 bases for V and 7 bases for J; bases not matched to a gene: 8.